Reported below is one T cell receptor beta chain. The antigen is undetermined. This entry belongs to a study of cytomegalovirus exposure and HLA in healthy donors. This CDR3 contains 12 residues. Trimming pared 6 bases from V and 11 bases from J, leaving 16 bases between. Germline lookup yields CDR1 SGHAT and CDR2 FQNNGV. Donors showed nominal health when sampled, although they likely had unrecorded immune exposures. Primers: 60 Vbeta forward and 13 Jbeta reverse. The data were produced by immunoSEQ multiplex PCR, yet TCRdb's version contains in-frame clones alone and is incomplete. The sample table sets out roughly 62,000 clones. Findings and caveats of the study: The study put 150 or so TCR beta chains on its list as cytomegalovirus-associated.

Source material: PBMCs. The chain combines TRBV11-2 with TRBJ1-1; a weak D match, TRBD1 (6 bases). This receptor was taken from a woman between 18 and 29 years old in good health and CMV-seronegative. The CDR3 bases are TGTGCCAGCAGGGAACTCACAGGGCTGGCTTTCTTT. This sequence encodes CASRELTGLAFF.